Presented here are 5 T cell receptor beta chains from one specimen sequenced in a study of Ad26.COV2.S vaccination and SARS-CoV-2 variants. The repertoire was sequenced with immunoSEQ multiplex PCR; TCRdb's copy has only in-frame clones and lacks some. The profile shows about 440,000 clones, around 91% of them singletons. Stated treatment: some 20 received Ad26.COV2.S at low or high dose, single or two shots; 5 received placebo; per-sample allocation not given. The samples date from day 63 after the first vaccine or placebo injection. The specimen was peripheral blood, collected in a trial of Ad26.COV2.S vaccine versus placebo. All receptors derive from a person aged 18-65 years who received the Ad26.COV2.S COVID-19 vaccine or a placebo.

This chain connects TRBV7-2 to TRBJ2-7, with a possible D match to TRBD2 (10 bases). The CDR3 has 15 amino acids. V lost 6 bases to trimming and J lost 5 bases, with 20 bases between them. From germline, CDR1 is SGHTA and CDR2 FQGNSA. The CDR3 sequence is CASSTSGTGRNEQYF. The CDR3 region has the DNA TGTGCCAGCAGTACTAGCGGGACAGGGAGAAACGAGCAGTACTTC.

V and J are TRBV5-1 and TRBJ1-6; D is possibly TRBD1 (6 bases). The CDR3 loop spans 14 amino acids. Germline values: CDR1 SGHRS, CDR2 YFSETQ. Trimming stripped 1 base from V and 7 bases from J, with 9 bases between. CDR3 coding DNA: TGCGCCAGCAGCTTGAACAGGGAAAATTCACCCCTCCACTTT. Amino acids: CASSLNRENSPLHF.

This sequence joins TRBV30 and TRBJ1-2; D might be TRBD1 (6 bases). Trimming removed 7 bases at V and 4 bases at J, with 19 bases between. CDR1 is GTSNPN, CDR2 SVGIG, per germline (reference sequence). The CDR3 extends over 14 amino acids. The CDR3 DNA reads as TGTGCCTCCCCGCGTGGGGGCTCAATCTATGGCTACACCTTC. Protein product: CASPRGGSIYGYTF.

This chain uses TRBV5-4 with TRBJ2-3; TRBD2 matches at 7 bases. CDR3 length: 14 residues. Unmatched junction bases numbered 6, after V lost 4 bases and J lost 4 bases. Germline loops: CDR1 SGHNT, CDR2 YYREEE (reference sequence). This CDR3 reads CASSGRDYPDTQYF. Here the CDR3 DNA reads TGTGCCAGCAGCGGCCGGGACTACCCAGATACGCAGTATTTT.

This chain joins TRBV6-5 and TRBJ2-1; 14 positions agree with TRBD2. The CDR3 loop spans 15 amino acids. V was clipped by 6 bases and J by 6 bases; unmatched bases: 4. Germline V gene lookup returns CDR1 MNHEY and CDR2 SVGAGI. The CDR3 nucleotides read TGTGCCAGCAGGACCGGGACTAGCGGGAGCAATGAGCAGTTCTTC. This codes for CASRTGTSGSNEQFF.